The clone carrying this TCR beta chain was seen more than once but under ten times. Its specificity is not known. Per the germline V gene, CDR1 is KGHSH and CDR2 is LQKENI. The V gene lost 3 bases and the J gene lost 0 bases, with 11 bases spanning the gap. This CDR3 contains 15 residues. This sample was taken from a study of CD8+ T cells in alopecia areata. Study-wide background: Among treated patients, oral tofacitinib was administered at 5 to 10 mg twice daily. Study outcomes and limitations: While tofacitinib was given, many expanded lesional clones persisted in scalp and blood. Scalp clonality decreased significantly with tofacitinib, and so did expanded CD8+ clones among the top 100.

This sample's treatment: oral pan-JAK inhibitor, 5-10 mg twice daily. In alopecia areata patients, both lesional scalp punch biopsies and peripheral blood were collected. Sequencing relied on a cDNA template that was reverse transcribed from extracted RNA. Repertoires were generated with immunoSEQ multiplex PCR, while TCRdb's copy carries only in-frame clones and drops some. The table records 200,000 to 250,000 clones, 30% to 40% of them present only once. This receptor was taken from a human donor with alopecia areata. The sample in question was CD4+ T cells sorted from blood, obtained at approximately week 30, from a patient treated with tofacitinib. V is TRBV18 and J is TRBJ1-1, with D possibly TRBD1 on 5 matching bases. CDR3: CASSPGRNMNTEAFF. CDR3 DNA: TGTGCCAGCTCACCGGGACGAAACATGAACACTGAAGCTTTCTTT. The full variable domain, its missing parts supplied by reference TRBV18 and TRBJ1-1, is NAGVMQNPRHLVRRRGQEARLRCSPMKGHSHVYWYRQLPEEGLKFMVYLQKENIIDESGMPKERFSAEFPKEGPSILRIQQVVRGDSAAYFCASSPGRNMNTEAFFGQGTRLTVV.